This TCR beta chain was profiled in a study of STAT5B mutations in CD4+ large granular lymphocyte leukemia. The CDR3 has 17 residues. Trimming at V came to 4 bases and at J to 6 bases, leaving 6 bases not matched to a gene. Germline CDR1 and CDR2: SGHVS and FNYEAQ. As for this clone: Its target is not known.

Findings and limits, study-wide: Top patient clones used TRBV06 genes more often: 8/27 versus 2/35 in controls. Patient CD4-sorted repertoires stayed more clonal than healthy ones after leukemic-clone removal.

In the authors' methods: A productive frequency of 2.59 x 10-5 was the lowest detectable. The repertoire was sequenced with immunoSEQ multiplex PCR; TCRdb's copy has only in-frame clones and lacks some. V and J calls and clone size are copied from that table; D and trimming were computed from the DNA. The profile shows some 27,000 clones, 70% to 75% of them singletons. This clonotype originated in a human donor in good health. This chain joins TRBV7-6 and TRBJ2-1; 16 bases line up with TRBD2. The sample was CD4+ T cells from blood buffy coats. For the CDR3, the DNA is TGTGCCAGCAGCTCGGGACTAGCGGGAGGGCCGGGCAATGAGCAGTTCTTC. It codes for CASSSGLAGGPGNEQFF.